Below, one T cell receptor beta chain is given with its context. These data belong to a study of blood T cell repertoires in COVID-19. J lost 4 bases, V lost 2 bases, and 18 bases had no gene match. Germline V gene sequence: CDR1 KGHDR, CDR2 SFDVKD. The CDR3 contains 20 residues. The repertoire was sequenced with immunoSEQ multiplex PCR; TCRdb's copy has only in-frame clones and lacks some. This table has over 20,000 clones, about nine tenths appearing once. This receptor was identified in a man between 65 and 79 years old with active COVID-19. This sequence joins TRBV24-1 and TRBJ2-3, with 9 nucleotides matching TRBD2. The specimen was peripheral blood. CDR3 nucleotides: TGTGCCACCAGTGATTCGAGGGGTAGTGGCGGGGGGGCCTCTCCAGATACGCAGTATTTT. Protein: CATSDSRGSGGGASPDTQYF.